The 12 T cell receptor beta chains below come from one sample, sequenced in a study of T cells in Graves' hyperthyroidism and ophthalmopathy. TCR beta CDR3 region amplification was performed from RNA transcripts. Carried out on the TCR CDR3, a first-round RT-PCR used the HTBI primer set. TCRdb re-derived calls from the multiplex PCR reads in MiXCR, one entry per CDR3 protein. The data hold around 690,000 distinct CDR3 sequences, with around 16% observed a single time. Sequenced input: blood. The receptors originated from a man aged 50 or older with Graves' hyperthyroidism.

This chain joins TRBV5-5 and TRBJ2-7, with 16 positions matching TRBD2. Looked up from germline, CDR1 is SGHKS and CDR2 is YYEKEE (reference sequence). With 4 bases clipped from V and 4 bases from J, the junction kept 11 bases outside the gene matches. The CDR3 contains 18 residues. CDR3 amino acids: CASSPGLAGGPRGYEQYF. CDR3 nucleotides: TGTGCCAGCAGCCCGGGACTAGCGGGAGGGCCTCGGGGGTACGAGCAGTACTTC.

This clonotype was observed many times. J is TRBJ2-7 and V is TRBV10-3; D may be TRBD2 (5 bases). Trimming shortened V by 8 bases and J by 3 bases, and 8 bases separated the two germline ends. CDR1 ENHRY and CDR2 SYGVKD come from the germline V gene. The CDR3 is 11 residues long. The CDR3 reads CAIQLGYEQYF. For the CDR3, the DNA is TGTGCCATCCAACTAGGCTACGAGCAGTACTTC.

CDR3 sequence reads: CSVVLQSNQPQHF. The CDR3 DNA reads TGCAGCGTTGTTTTACAGTCTAATCAGCCCCAGCATTTT. The genes are TRBV29-1 and TRBJ1-5; no definite D call. The germline V and J ends were trimmed by 4 bases and 4 bases, with 11 bases remaining between them. CDR1 is SQVTM, CDR2 ANQGSEA, per germline. The length of the CDR3 is 13 residues. The whole variable domain, remainder taken from reference TRBV29-1 and TRBJ1-5, is SAVISQKPSRDICQRGTSLTIQCQVDSQVTMMFWYRQQPGQSLTLIATANQGSEATYESGFVIDKFPISRPNLTFSTLTVSNMSPEDSSIYLCSVVLQSNQPQHFGDGTRLSIL.

The table lists this clonotype with many counts. The CDR3 nucleotides read TGCAGCGTTGAGGGTAGGGGCACTGAAGCTTTCTTT. Its protein product is CSVEGRGTEAFF. The V call is TRBV29-1, the J call TRBJ1-1; maybe TRBD1 (5 bases). V was cut by 3 bases and J by 4 bases, with 9 bases left in between. The CDR3 has 12 amino acids. Looked up from germline, CDR1 is SQVTM and CDR2 is ANQGSEA.

This clonotype turned up a few times. The J gene is TRBJ2-1, the V gene TRBV29-1; 11 bases are shared with TRBD1. Trimming cost V 1 base and J 8 bases; bases outside gene matches: 4. The CDR3 extends over 14 amino acids. In germline, CDR1 is SQVTM, CDR2 ANQGSEA. The CDR3 sequence is CSVEAGQGAYEQFF. For the CDR3, the DNA is TGCAGCGTTGAAGCAGGACAGGGGGCCTATGAGCAGTTCTTC.

Ten or more counts support this clonotype. The rearrangement links TRBV29-1 to TRBJ1-5, with D uncertain. The germline V gene has CDR1 SQVTM and CDR2 ANQGSEA. The CDR3 contains 13 residues. Trimming pared 0 bases from V and 6 bases from J, leaving 9 bases between. The CDR3 DNA reads TGCAGCGTTGAAGATCGGGCGGGTCAGCCCCAGCATTTT. Amino acid sequence: CSVEDRAGQPQHF.

This clonotype was seen ten or more times. This chain connects TRBV24-1 to TRBJ2-3; D possibly corresponds to TRBD1 (5 bases). This CDR3 region has 15 residues. Trimming left V 3 bases short and J 4 bases short, with 13 bases between. Looked up from germline, CDR1 is KGHDR and CDR2 is SFDVKD. CDR3 amino acids: CATSDHRLGADTQYF. CDR3 bases: TGTGCCACCAGTGATCACAGGCTGGGCGCAGATACGCAGTATTTT.

A few counts support this clonotype. This chain connects TRBV19 to TRBJ1-1; D not resolved. CDR3 size: 16 residues. The germline CDR1 and CDR2 sequences are LNHDA and SQIVND (reference sequence). V was clipped by 3 bases and J by 2 bases, with 16 bases between them. The CDR3 reads CASSIRSLGSNTEAFF. CDR3 DNA: TGTGCCAGTAGTATTAGATCCTTGGGCTCAAACACTGAAGCTTTCTTT. Filled out from reference TRBV19 and TRBJ1-1, the complete variable domain reads DGGITQSPKYLFRKEGQNVTLSCEQNLNHDAMYWYRQDPGQGLRLIYYSQIVNDFQKGDIAEGYSVSREKKESFPLTVTSAQKNPTAFYLCASSIRSLGSNTEAFFGQGTRLTVV.

This clonotype appeared a few times. The rearrangement uses TRBV30 and TRBJ2-7; the D is unclear. Germline assignment: CDR1 GTSNPN and CDR2 SVGIG (reference sequence). V was cut by 2 bases and J by 10 bases, with 15 bases left in between. The CDR3 runs 12 residues. As DNA, the CDR3 is TGTGCCTGGAGTTTGACTTACGGCGATCAGTACTTC. The encoded protein is CAWSLTYGDQYF.

This clonotype has just a few counts. This chain joins TRBV29-1 and TRBJ1-5, with D possibly matching TRBD1 (5 bases). This CDR3 spans 18 amino acids. CDR1 and CDR2 from the germline V gene are SQVTM and ANQGSEA. V lost 1 base, J lost 4 bases, and 23 bases lay in between. This chain's CDR3 is CSVEVPSGFEAGNQPQHF. For the CDR3, the DNA is TGCAGCGTTGAAGTGCCCTCAGGGTTTGAGGCGGGGAATCAGCCCCAGCATTTT.

The V gene is TRBV4-3, the J gene TRBJ2-3; 11 nucleotides match TRBD1. This CDR3 comprises 16 residues. Germline CDR1 reads LGHNA; CDR2 reads YSLEER. Trimming cost V 0 bases and J 4 bases; bases outside gene matches: 3. CDR3 DNA sequence: TGCGCCAGCAGCCAAGAGATGGGACAGGGGGCAGATACGCAGTATTTT. It is translated as CASSQEMGQGADTQYF.

This clonotype came up a few times. J is TRBJ2-3 and V is TRBV24-1; no definite D call. The CDR3 sequence is 12 residues long. The germline V gene has CDR1 KGHDR and CDR2 SFDVKD. The germline V and J ends were trimmed by 5 bases and 0 bases, with 2 bases remaining between them. This chain's CDR3 is CATSGSTDTQYF. The CDR3 coding sequence is TGTGCCACCAGTGGTAGCACAGATACGCAGTATTTT.